A selection of T cell receptor beta chains follows, all from one sample in a study of T cells after yellow fever vaccination. TCRdb used MiXCR to reprocess the 5' RACE reads, holding one entry per CDR3 protein. Of 230,000 or so distinct CDR3 sequences listed, roughly 4% are singletons. The sequenced sample was PBMCs, obtained 15 days after the yellow fever booster vaccination. These receptors were obtained from a man aged 18 to 30 who received the YFV17D yellow fever vaccine. Both conserved end residues are part of each CDR3. D genes are given only for firm matches. Size is stated as how often the clone was seen (once, few, many) or a class if it is expanded.

V gene	clone size	D gene	J gene	CDR3 protein	CDR3 DNA
TRBV20-1	many	-	TRBJ1-4	CSARDNGDGVREKLFF	TGCAGTGCTAGAGATAATGGGGACGGCGTGCGCGAAAAACTGTTTTTT
TRBV9	many	-	TRBJ1-5	CASSVEQLAHQPQHF	TGTGCCAGCAGCGTAGAACAGTTGGCGCATCAGCCCCAGCATTTT
TRBV5-1	many	TRBD2	TRBJ2-5	CASSLVASGGEAQYF	TGCGCCAGCAGCTTGGTAGCTAGCGGAGGGGAGGCCCAGTACTTC
TRBV6-5	many	TRBD1	TRBJ2-3	CASSYFGTGGSYTQYF	TGTGCCAGCAGTTACTTCGGGACAGGGGGCTCATATACGCAGTATTTT
TRBV10-3	many	TRBD1	TRBJ1-1	CAISPSEGAATEAFF	TGTGCCATCAGCCCAAGCGAGGGGGCAGCGACTGAAGCTTTCTTT
TRBV5-1	many	TRBD1	TRBJ1-3	CASSGWDRSSGNTIYF	TGCGCCAGCAGCGGATGGGACAGGAGCTCTGGAAACACCATATATTTT
TRBV19	many	-	TRBJ2-4	CASSISVPYIQYF	TGTGCCAGTAGTATTTCCGTTCCATACATTCAGTACTTC
TRBV6-6	many	-	TRBJ2-3	CASRLTGLGTDTQYF	TGTGCCAGCAGACTGACGGGACTGGGCACAGATACGCAGTATTTT
TRBV6-5	many	TRBD1	TRBJ1-1	CASSTTDRGVMNTEAFF	TGTGCCAGCAGTACAACGGACAGGGGGGTCATGAACACTGAAGCTTTCTTT
TRBV7-9	many	TRBD2	TRBJ2-5	CASSYKRLAGGPRSQETQYF	TGTGCCAGCAGCTATAAAAGACTAGCGGGGGGTCCACGGTCCCAAGAGACCCAGTACTTC
TRBV5-1	many	TRBD1	TRBJ1-6	CASSSSTGEGNSPLHF	TGCGCCAGCAGCAGCTCGACAGGGGAGGGTAATTCACCCCTCCACTTT
TRBV18	many	-	TRBJ1-1	CASSPPGRGNTEAFF	TGTGCCAGCTCACCACCGGGCAGGGGGAACACTGAAGCTTTCTTT
TRBV20-1	many	-	TRBJ2-5	CSARGRLWYQETQYF	TGCAGTGCTAGGGGCCGGTTGTGGTACCAAGAGACCCAGTACTTC
TRBV7-2	many	-	TRBJ2-5	CASKRGTGLQETQYF	TGTGCCTCCAAGCGGGGGACAGGGTTGCAAGAGACCCAGTACTTC
TRBV10-2	many	-	TRBJ1-6	CASSDPNSPLHF	TGCGCCAGCAGTGATCCGAATTCACCCCTCCACTTT
TRBV2	many	-	TRBJ2-1	CASSEARELLAWFF	TGTGCCAGCAGTGAAGCGCGAGAGTTACTAGCCTGGTTCTTC
TRBV7-2	many	-	TRBJ1-2	CASSPPWEAYYGYTF	TGTGCCAGCAGCCCACCTTGGGAGGCTTACTATGGCTACACCTTC